A selection of T cell receptor beta chains follows, all from one sample in a study of vaccination effects on CD4 cells after COVID-19. No antigen has been identified for these receptors. TCRdb's table, derived via immunoSEQ multiplex PCR, lists solely in-frame clones and lacks some. The sample shows about 66,000 clones, roughly three quarters of them seen only once. The sample was CD4+ T cells from PBMCs cultured with HCoV-OC43 spike peptides, taken after COVID-19 vaccination. The receptors stem from a human donor who received a COVID-19 vaccine. The CDR3 runs from the conserved cysteine through the conserved F or W. The D gene is left open where the match is weak. Size tells how often a clone was seen (once, few, many) or the class of an expanded clone, and some rows leave it out.

>TRBV24-1|TRBJ1-6|once|-|16
CATSDARAGANSPLHF
TGTGCCACCAGTGACGCACGGGCAGGGGCCAATTCACCCCTCCACTTT
>TRBV18|TRBJ2-5|-|-|14
CASSPRGARETQYF
TGTGCCAGCTCACCAAGGGGGGCAAGAGAGACCCAGTACTTC
>TRBV7-3|TRBJ2-4|-|-|17
CASSLVGFGGEGNIQYF
TGTGCCAGCAGCTTAGTAGGGTTTGGTGGCGAAGGAAACATTCAGTACTTC
>TRBV12-3/TRBV12-4|TRBJ2-5|-|-|12
CASSGNGKTQYF
TGTGCCAGCAGTGGAAACGGGAAGACCCAGTACTTC
>TRBV6-5|TRBJ1-1|-|-|15
CASKVGSRADTEAFF
TGTGCCAGCAAGGTAGGGTCCAGGGCGGACACTGAAGCTTTCTTT
>TRBV7-9|TRBJ2-5|once|TRBD1|15
CASSLTGTGKETQYF
TGTGCCAGCAGCCTAACGGGGACAGGGAAGGAGACCCAGTACTTC
>TRBV27|TRBJ1-4|-|-|13
CASSRGTNEKLFF
TGTGCCAGCTCGCGAGGAACTAATGAAAAACTGTTTTTT
>TRBV27|TRBJ1-2|few|TRBD1|15
CASSPRTGDLYGYTF
TGTGCCAGCAGTCCCAGGACAGGGGATCTCTATGGCTACACCTTC
>TRBV14|TRBJ1-1|-|-|13
CASSQERRAGAFF
TGTGCCAGCAGCCAAGAACGGAGAGCGGGAGCTTTCTTT
>TRBV24-1|TRBJ1-1|once|TRBD1|15
CATSDTGTGNTEAFF
TGTGCCACCAGTGACACCGGGACAGGGAACACTGAAGCTTTCTTT
>TRBV19|TRBJ1-1|-|-|13
CASSPQMNTEAFF
TGTGCCAGTAGTCCTCAGATGAACACTGAAGCTTTCTTT
>TRBV6-1|TRBJ2-2|few|-|16
CASSGRFEGLTGELFF
TGTGCCAGCAGTGGCCGGTTTGAGGGGTTAACCGGGGAGCTGTTTTTT
>TRBV28|TRBJ1-5|-|-|12
CASSSSGRPQHF
TGTGCCAGCAGTTCCTCCGGACGGCCCCAGCATTTT
>TRBV5-8|TRBJ1-3|-|-|14
CASSSGYSGNTIYF
TGTGCCAGCAGTTCTGGATACTCTGGAAACACCATATATTTT
>TRBV4-1|TRBJ1-4|few|TRBD1|15
CASSQGDRVVAELFF
TGCGCCAGCAGCCAAGGTGACAGGGTAGTGGCGGAACTGTTTTTT
>TRBV6-5|TRBJ2-3|-|TRBD1|15
CASLQGQLSRDTQYF
TGTGCCAGCCTACAGGGGCAATTAAGTAGAGATACGCAGTATTTT
>TRBV19|TRBJ2-5|-|-|14
CASSLRTVGETQYF
TGTGCCAGTAGTCTCCGGACCGTCGGGGAGACCCAGTACTTC
>TRBV5-1|TRBJ1-2|-|-|13
CASSEDSLYGYTF
TGCGCCAGCAGCGAGGACAGCCTCTATGGCTACACCTTC
>TRBV3-1/TRBV3-2|TRBJ1-3|-|-|15
CASSPGFGPGNTIYF
TGTGCCAGCAGCCCGGGTTTCGGGCCTGGAAACACCATATATTTT
>TRBV3-1/TRBV3-2|TRBJ2-1|-|-|14
CASSQEVAYNEQFF
TGTGCCAGCAGCCAAGAGGTGGCTTACAATGAGCAGTTCTTC
>TRBV19|TRBJ2-6|few|-|16
CAGGEGTTSGANVLTF
TGTGCCGGCGGAGAGGGAACGACTTCTGGGGCCAACGTCCTGACTTTC
>TRBV7-2|TRBJ2-5|-|TRBD2|18
CASSLGTSGGAVQETQYF
TGTGCCAGCAGCTTAGGGACTAGCGGGGGGGCTGTCCAAGAGACCCAGTACTTC
>TRBV5-1|TRBJ1-2|-|-|15
CASSLVGGRNYGYTF
TGCGCCAGCAGCTTGGTAGGTGGCCGTAACTATGGCTACACCTTC
>TRBV9|TRBJ1-1|-|TRBD1|14
CASSAQGGNTEAFF
TGTGCCAGCAGCGCACAGGGGGGAAACACTGAAGCTTTCTTT
>TRBV2|TRBJ2-2|-|TRBD2|15
CASSGTSGNTGELFF
TGTGCCAGCAGTGGGACTAGCGGTAACACCGGGGAGCTGTTTTTT
>TRBV6-4|TRBJ1-1|-|TRBD1|14
CASAKTGSYTEAFF
TGTGCCAGCGCTAAGACAGGGTCGTACACTGAAGCTTTCTTT
>TRBV29-1|TRBJ2-5|-|-|12
CSAHLGSETQYF
TGCAGCGCCCACCTGGGGTCCGAGACCCAGTACTTC